These 26 T cell receptor beta chains originate from one sample sequenced in a study of blood T cell repertoires in COVID-19. Generated by immunoSEQ multiplex PCR, the TCRdb table keeps only in-frame clones and is missing some. The profile covers around 100,000 clones, with 85% to 90% appearing a single time and approximately 4.4% taken by the ten largest. Source material: peripheral blood. The receptors shown here come from a woman between 45 and 65 years old with acute or convalescent COVID-19.

The chain couples TRBV7-2 to TRBJ1-2; a weak D match, TRBD1 (5 bases). Trimming left V 3 bases short and J 4 bases short, with 6 bases between. The CDR3 is 12 residues long. Germline V lookup: CDR1 SGHTA, CDR2 FQGNSA. The CDR3 DNA sequence: TGTGCCAGCAGCTTCGACAGCTATGGCTACACCTTC. Amino acids: CASSFDSYGYTF.

The chain joins TRBV6-5 to TRBJ1-1, with D maybe TRBD1 (5 bases). The germline CDR1 and CDR2 sequences are MNHEY and SVGAGI. V was trimmed by 7 bases and J by 1 base, leaving 10 bases between them. This CDR3 is 13 amino acids long. The CDR3 sequence: CASTGEANTEAFF. DNA of the CDR3: TGTGCCAGCACGGGGGAAGCGAACACTGAAGCTTTCTTT.

The J gene is TRBJ1-5, the V gene TRBV28; D unclear. With 5 bases removed from V and 5 bases from J, the gap between germline ends came to 13 bases. This CDR3 has 14 residues. Germline CDR1 MDHEN, CDR2 SYDVKM. The CDR3 region is CASSPRGYDQPQHF. The CDR3, as DNA: TGTGCCAGCAGTCCTCGGGGATATGATCAGCCCCAGCATTTT.

This chain connects TRBV19 to TRBJ2-2; possibly TRBD1 for D (6 bases). Trimming stripped 6 bases from V and 2 bases from J, with 13 bases between. Germline loops: CDR1 LNHDA, CDR2 SQIVND (reference sequence). This CDR3 is 15 amino acids long. CDR3 sequence reads: CASRQGLYNTGELFF. The CDR3 coding sequence is TGTGCCAGTAGACAGGGATTATATAACACCGGGGAGCTGTTTTTT. Supplemented by reference TRBV19 and TRBJ2-2, the full variable domain reads DGGITQSPKYLFRKEGQNVTLSCEQNLNHDAMYWYRQDPGQGLRLIYYSQIVNDFQKGDIAEGYSVSREKKESFPLTVTSAQKNPTAFYLCASRQGLYNTGELFFGEGSRLTVL.

The V gene is TRBV6-5, the J gene TRBJ2-5; D not certain. Trimming removed 7 bases from V and 2 bases from J, with 5 bases in between. The CDR3 sequence is 11 residues long. Germline CDR1 MNHEY, CDR2 SVGAGI. DNA of the CDR3: TGTGCCAGCAAGAGACAAGAGACCCAGTACTTC. Amino acid sequence: CASKRQETQYF.

The rearrangement joins TRBV5-1 to TRBJ1-1; 7 bases are shared with TRBD1. The CDR3 spans 18 residues. With 0 bases clipped from V and 0 bases from J, the junction kept 11 bases outside the gene matches. Germline values: CDR1 SGHRS, CDR2 YFSETQ. The CDR3 sequence: CASSLDYLGQSLNTEAFF. For the CDR3, the DNA is TGCGCCAGCAGCTTGGACTACTTGGGACAGAGCTTGAACACTGAAGCTTTCTTT.

This clone appeared once. V gene TRBV4-3 combines with J gene TRBJ1-6; possibly TRBD1 for D (5 bases). CDR3 length equals 16 residues. The germline V and J ends were trimmed by 1 base and 7 bases, with 14 bases remaining between them. The germline V gene has CDR1 LGHNA and CDR2 YSLEER. CDR3 bases: TGCGCCAGCAGCCAAGCCCACGGGGGACTAAATTCACCCCTCCACTTT. The encoded protein is CASSQAHGGLNSPLHF.

CDR3 loop: CASSPPPPGQKPNQPQHF. CDR3 DNA sequence: TGTGCCAGCAGCCCACCCCCCCCGGGACAGAAGCCCAATCAGCCCCAGCATTTT. The chain couples TRBV7-3 to TRBJ1-5; 7 bases map to TRBD1. This CDR3 region has 18 residues. The germline gives CDR1 SGHTA, CDR2 FQGTGA. The V segment lost 5 bases and the J segment 3 bases; nucleotides outside the gene matches: 16.

The chain joins TRBV24-1 to TRBJ2-1; 11 bases are shared with TRBD2. Per germline, CDR1 KGHDR and CDR2 SFDVKD. The V and J ends lost 3 bases and 7 bases, in that order; junction bases with no gene match: 4. This CDR3 contains 15 residues. The CDR3 region has the DNA TGTGCCACCAGTGATAGGGCTAGCGGGAGGAATGAGCAGTTCTTC. This sequence encodes CATSDRASGRNEQFF.

The V gene is TRBV24-1, the J gene TRBJ2-1; D gene unclear. The length of the CDR3 is 14 residues. Germline V gives CDR1 KGHDR, CDR2 SFDVKD. Between the trimmed V and J ends, which lost 5 bases and 3 bases, there was a span of 10 bases. DNA of the CDR3: TGTGCCACCAGTGGGCCCCCCCTCTACAATGAGCAGTTCTTC. It specifies CATSGPPLYNEQFF.

This chain joins TRBV20-1 and TRBJ1-1, with D possibly matching TRBD1 (5 bases). Trimming removed 3 bases at V and 6 bases at J, with 14 bases between. Germline CDR1 is DFQATT and CDR2 is SNEGSKA (reference sequence). CDR3 length equals 13 residues. The CDR3 region has the DNA TGCAGTGCTAGTGGCGACAGTCACGCTGAAGCTTTCTTT. This translates into CSASGDSHAEAFF.

CDR3 region: CASSPTGSGANVLTF. CDR3 bases: TGTGCCAGCAGTCCGACAGGGTCCGGGGCCAACGTCCTGACTTTC. The chain is built from TRBV13 and TRBJ2-6; 7 bases are shared with TRBD1. Germline values: CDR1 PRHDT, CDR2 FYEKMQ (reference sequence). The CDR3 is 15 amino acids. J gave up 4 bases and V 6 bases, and 6 bases lay outside the gene matches.

The V gene is TRBV5-1, the J gene TRBJ1-1, with D possibly TRBD1 on 6 matching bases. Trimming took 3 bases from V and 5 from J, leaving 14 bases between them. The CDR3 has 14 residues. The germline V gene has CDR1 SGHRS and CDR2 YFSETQ. The CDR3 sequence: CASSSTGRETEAFF. In DNA, the CDR3 is TGCGCCAGCAGCTCAACAGGGAGAGAGACTGAAGCTTTCTTT.

The chain employs TRBV10-3 and TRBJ2-1, with 8 bases fitting TRBD2. The V gene end was trimmed by 0 bases and the J gene end by 7 bases; junction bases not matched to a gene: 11. CDR1 and CDR2 from the germline V gene are ENHRY and SYGVKD. This CDR3 is built from 17 residues. The CDR3 DNA follows: TGTGCCATCAGTGAGTCGATCGGGGGGGCGCGGGGAAATGAGCAGTTCTTC. It translates to CAISESIGGARGNEQFF.

CDR3 DNA sequence: TGTGCCAGCAGCGGAAGTCTAGCGGGAGCCTACAATGAGCAGTTCTTC. Translating gives CASSGSLAGAYNEQFF. This chain connects TRBV2 to TRBJ2-1; 10 bases match TRBD2. After removal of 6 bases from V and 2 bases from J, the junction contained 7 bases not matched to a gene. The CDR3 sequence is 16 residues long. Germline V lookup: CDR1 SNHLY, CDR2 FYNNEI. The whole variable domain, remainder taken from reference TRBV2 and TRBJ2-1, is EPEVTQTPSHQVTQMGQEVILRCVPISNHLYFYWYRQILGQKVEFLVSFYNNEISEKSEIFDDQFSVERPDGSNFTLKIRSTKLEDSAMYFCASSGSLAGAYNEQFFGPGTRLTVL.

The CDR3 is CASRTGTGELFF. The CDR3 coding sequence is TGTGCCAGCAGGACAGGGACCGGGGAGCTGTTTTTT. This chain connects TRBV6-4 to TRBJ2-2; 7 nucleotides line up with TRBD1. This CDR3 region has 12 residues. With V trimmed by 6 bases and J by 5 bases, 0 bases remained unmatched. Looked up from germline, CDR1 is MRHNA and CDR2 is SNTAGT.

The chain combines TRBV6-5 with TRBJ2-4; possible D gene TRBD1, 5 bases. Trimming left V 5 bases short and J 9 bases short, with 17 bases between. The germline V gene has CDR1 MNHEY and CDR2 SVGAGI. The CDR3 loop spans 14 amino acids. The CDR3 loop is CASSTDTATAIQYF. The CDR3, as DNA: TGTGCCAGCAGTACGGACACAGCAACGGCCATTCAGTACTTC.

The rearrangement joins TRBV2 to TRBJ2-1; TRBD1 matches at 8 bases. The germline gives CDR1 SNHLY, CDR2 FYNNEI. J gave up 8 bases and V 2 bases, and 11 bases lay outside the gene matches. The CDR3 is 16 residues long. CDR3 protein: CASSELGTGYTDEQFF. CDR3 coding DNA: TGTGCCAGCAGTGAATTGGGGACAGGCTATACAGATGAGCAGTTCTTC.

CDR3 DNA sequence: TGTGCCAGCAGCCAAGGGAGGGCGGACATCCCGAGCTCTGGAAACACCATATATTTT. Amino acid sequence: CASSQGRADIPSSGNTIYF. The gene calls are TRBV3-1 (or the pseudogene TRBV3-2) and TRBJ1-3; D is possibly TRBD1 (5 bases). Trimming shortened V by 1 base and J by 0 bases, and 19 bases separated the two germline ends. The germline V gene encodes CDR1 LGHDT and CDR2 YNNKEL (reference sequence). The CDR3 length is 19 residues.

The V call is TRBV29-1, the J call TRBJ2-1; perhaps TRBD2 as D (5 bases). Trimming removed 5 bases from V and 4 bases from J, with 21 bases in between. The CDR3 extends over 16 amino acids. Germline-derived CDR1 and CDR2 are SQVTM and ANQGSEA. CDR3 bases: TGCAGCGTTCCCCTTTTGGTGGGAGCCCCTTACAATGAGCAGTTCTTC. Encoded protein: CSVPLLVGAPYNEQFF.

V gene TRBV19 combines with J gene TRBJ2-1; 11 bases are shared with TRBD2. Germline loops: CDR1 LNHDA, CDR2 SQIVND (reference sequence). The V segment lost 1 base and the J segment 4 bases; nucleotides outside the gene matches: 6. The CDR3 covers 17 residues. This chain's CDR3 is CASSIALLAGGYNEQFF. In nucleotides, the CDR3 is TGTGCCAGTAGTATAGCTCTTCTAGCGGGAGGATACAATGAGCAGTTCTTC.

The V call is TRBV5-1, the J call TRBJ2-1; 8 bases match TRBD1. The ends lost 4 bases at V and 7 bases at J; junction bases unmatched: 7. The CDR3 is made up of 14 amino acids. Germline CDR1 SGHRS, CDR2 YFSETQ. CDR3 amino acids: CASSPGQGRNEQFF. The CDR3 DNA reads TGCGCCAGCAGCCCAGGACAGGGTCGGAATGAGCAGTTCTTC.

This clone appeared once. The chain joins TRBV27 to TRBJ1-3; D might be TRBD1 (6 bases). CDR3 length: 16 residues. V was pared by 5 bases and J by 0 bases, with 14 bases between. The V gene's germline CDR1 is MNHEY and CDR2 SMNVEV (reference sequence). The CDR3 DNA reads TGTGCCAGCAGTCCACGGACAGATCTCTCTGGAAACACCATATATTTT. Its translation is CASSPRTDLSGNTIYF.

The chain couples TRBV29-1 to TRBJ2-1; TRBD1 aligns across 7 bases. Germline V gene lookup returns CDR1 SQVTM and CDR2 ANQGSEA. This CDR3 has 15 residues. V trimming: 3 bases; J trimming: 0 bases; junction bases outside the gene matches: 5. The CDR3: CSVEGTDFSYNEQFF. In nucleotides, the CDR3 is TGCAGCGTTGAGGGGACAGACTTCTCCTACAATGAGCAGTTCTTC.

This clone has more than one count but fewer than ten. This chain joins TRBV27 and TRBJ2-2; 12 bases match TRBD2. The CDR3 extends over 19 amino acids. The junction had 16 bases not matched to a gene; V was cut back by 8 bases and J by 3 bases. Germline V gives CDR1 MNHEY, CDR2 SMNVEV (reference sequence). In DNA, the CDR3 is TGTGCCAGCCACACCGACCGGCTAGCGGGAGGGCCTTACACCGGGGAGCTGTTTTTT. It codes for CASHTDRLAGGPYTGELFF.

The genes are TRBV30 and TRBJ1-2; 9 nucleotides match TRBD1. Germline values: CDR1 GTSNPN, CDR2 SVGIG (reference sequence). This CDR3 has 15 amino acids. With 0 bases clipped from V and 4 bases from J, the junction kept 6 bases outside the gene matches. CDR3 residues: CAWSVPGTGSYGYTF. In DNA, the CDR3 is TGTGCCTGGAGTGTACCAGGGACAGGGAGCTATGGCTACACCTTC.